The next 20 T cell receptor beta chains were all read from a single sample in a study of early T cells in non-severe SARS-CoV-2 infection. One entry per CDR3 protein results from TCRdb running MiXCR on the 5' RACE reads. The sample has tens of thousands of distinct CDR3 sequences; approximately 9.9% are singletons. Material for sequencing was whole blood. All receptors come from an adult who was a healthcare worker with PCR-confirmed SARS-CoV-2 infection or an uninfected control (not recorded which).

This clonotype was seen at least ten times. This chain connects TRBV5-1 to TRBJ2-5; 10 bases agree with TRBD2. Trimming cost V 4 bases and J 2 bases; bases outside gene matches: 11. From germline, CDR1 is SGHRS and CDR2 YFSETQ. CDR3 length: 17 amino acids. The CDR3 DNA reads as TGCGCCAGCAGCACTTTGGGTAGCGGGGGGAAACAAGAGACCCAGTACTTC. Its translation is CASSTLGSGGKQETQYF.

This chain links TRBV30 with TRBJ1-4; no clear D gene. The V gene lost 7 bases and the J gene lost 7 bases, with 13 bases spanning the gap. Germline values: CDR1 GTSNPN, CDR2 SVGIG (reference sequence). The CDR3 consists of 12 residues. CDR3 amino acids: CASGGFGEKLFF. The CDR3 DNA reads as TGTGCCTCTGGAGGATTTGGTGAAAAACTGTTTTTT.

This clonotype was recorded many times. The genes are TRBV6-6 and TRBJ1-4, with D unresolved. The CDR3 is made up of 18 amino acids. Trimming left V 0 bases short and J 4 bases short, with 18 bases between. Germline CDR1 reads MNHNY; CDR2 reads SVGAGI (reference sequence). The CDR3 region is CASSYSTRRRGVNEKLFF. CDR3 nucleotide sequence: TGTGCCAGCAGTTACTCTACCCGTCGTCGAGGCGTTAATGAAAAACTGTTTTTT.

This clonotype was seen at least ten times. The rearrangement uses TRBV7-8 and TRBJ1-6; no definite D call. Per germline, CDR1 SGHVS and CDR2 FQNEAQ. V gave up 6 bases and J gave up 13 bases, with 22 bases separating them. CDR3 length: 15 amino acids. CDR3: CASSFSSMGLGPLHF. CDR3 DNA: TGTGCCAGCAGTTTCTCCTCTATGGGTCTGGGGCCCCTCCACTTT. Combining the CDR3 with reference TRBV7-8 and TRBJ1-6 gives the whole variable domain GAGVSQSPRYKVAKRGQDVALRCDPISGHVSLFWYQQALGQGPEFLTYFQNEAQLDKSGLPSDRFFAERPEGSVSTLKIQRTQQEDSAVYLCASSFSSMGLGPLHFGNGTRLTVT.

The sample holds many counts of this clonotype. The V call is TRBV12-3 or TRBV12-4, the J call TRBJ1-6; D perhaps matches TRBD1 (5 bases). The CDR3 totals 14 residues. V shed 2 bases and J shed 5 bases, with 7 bases lying between them. CDR3 region: CASSLIGDNSPLHF. The CDR3 nucleotides are TGTGCCAGCAGTTTAATAGGGGATAATTCACCCCTCCACTTT.

This clonotype was found a few times. V gene TRBV10-2 combines with J gene TRBJ2-2; 8 bases agree with TRBD1. The length of the CDR3 is 16 residues. Germline V gene lookup returns CDR1 WSHSY and CDR2 SAAADI. The V segment lost 8 bases and the J segment 7 bases; nucleotides outside the gene matches: 15. The DNA of the CDR3 is TGCGCCAGCGGGACATGGGCAGGGGGCTTGCACGGGGAGCTGTTTTTT. It is translated as CASGTWAGGLHGELFF.

As concerns this clonotype: This could be a read error, since a much larger clone is one nucleotide away. V usage is TRBV5-1 and J usage is TRBJ1-2; D is unresolved. V gave up 4 bases and J gave up 7 bases, with 17 bases separating them. CDR3 size: 14 residues. Germline V gene lookup returns CDR1 SGHRS and CDR2 YFSETQ. CDR3 bases: TGCGCCAGCAGCCTTCAGGACCCAGAGGCTGGCTACACCTTC. Protein sequence: CASSLQDPEAGYTF.

This chain uses TRBV6-1 with TRBJ1-5, with D maybe TRBD1 (6 bases). V gave up 2 bases and J gave up 3 bases, with 8 bases separating them. This CDR3 is built from 14 residues. The germline gives CDR1 MNHNS, CDR2 SASEGT. CDR3 amino acids: CASSEQGNNQPQHF. CDR3 nucleotide sequence: TGTGCCAGCAGTGAACAGGGGAACAATCAGCCCCAGCATTTT.

This clonotype was counted a few times. The chain is built from TRBV2 and TRBJ1-2, with D possibly being TRBD1 (6 bases). V lost 4 bases to trimming and J lost 4 bases, with 13 bases between them. Looked up from germline, CDR1 is SNHLY and CDR2 is FYNNEI. The CDR3 sequence is 14 residues long. CDR3 sequence: CASSVRGTSYGYTF. The DNA for the CDR3 is TGTGCCAGCAGTGTGAGGGGGACGAGCTATGGCTACACCTTC.

This clonotype was observed a handful of times. This rearrangement joins TRBV30 to TRBJ1-2, with D hard to call. CDR1 and CDR2 (germline): GTSNPN, SVGIG (reference sequence). CDR3 length: 14 amino acids. The V and J ends lost 0 bases and 8 bases respectively, with 16 bases between them. The CDR3: CAWSVKWIVEGYTF. The CDR3 bases are TGTGCCTGGAGTGTGAAATGGATTGTAGAGGGCTACACCTTC.

This chain uses TRBV27 with TRBJ1-2, with D hard to call. Trimming took off 3 bases at V and 2 bases at J, with 10 bases between the two ends. The CDR3 covers 14 residues. CDR1 and CDR2 (germline): MNHEY, SMNVEV (reference sequence). CDR3 sequence: CASSLKGRNYGYTF. CDR3 sequence (DNA): TGTGCCAGCAGTTTGAAGGGAAGGAACTATGGCTACACCTTC.

This clonotype was recorded a few times. The chain uses TRBV27 and TRBJ2-7, with TRBD1 as a possible D gene (6 bases). V lost 6 bases to trimming and J lost 7 bases, with 16 bases between them. CDR1 MNHEY and CDR2 SMNVEV come from the germline V gene (reference sequence). CDR3 length: 13 residues. The CDR3, as DNA: TGTGCCAGCAGGGGGGCGGCTCGTGATGAGCAGTACTTC. Protein: CASRGAARDEQYF.

The chain links TRBV7-3 to TRBJ1-1, with 7 nucleotides matching TRBD1. The CDR3 extends over 13 amino acids. V shed 5 bases, J shed 8 bases, and the junction held 8 bases outside the gene matches. The germline V gene has CDR1 SGHTA and CDR2 FQGTGA. The CDR3 bases are TGTGCCAGCAGCCGGCAAGGGGGCCTAGAAGCTTTCTTT. This encodes CASSRQGGLEAFF.

This clonotype was seen at least ten times. The chain carries TRBV3-1 and TRBJ2-3; D is unresolved. Trimming cost V 4 bases and J 5 bases, with 4 bases left between them. There are 11 residues in the CDR3. Per the germline V gene, CDR1 is LGHDT and CDR2 is YNNKEL (reference sequence). CDR3 bases: TGTGCCAGCAGCCTTGAAGATACGCAGTATTTT. Translated: CASSLEDTQYF.

This clonotype appeared a few times. This chain links TRBV19 with TRBJ2-5, with 11 bases lining up with TRBD1. The V segment lost 7 bases and the J segment 5 bases; nucleotides outside the gene matches: 9. The germline gives CDR1 LNHDA, CDR2 SQIVND (reference sequence). CDR3 size: 15 residues. DNA for the CDR3: TGTGCCAGTACCTCGGGACAGGGGGTCGTGGAGACCCAGTACTTC. It specifies CASTSGQGVVETQYF.

This clonotype occurred a few times. The V gene is TRBV5-4, the J gene TRBJ2-4; 7 bases agree with TRBD1. From germline, CDR1 is SGHNT and CDR2 YYREEE (reference sequence). This CDR3 is 14 amino acids long. V dropped 10 bases and J dropped 0; count of bases not matched to a gene: 7. Here the CDR3 DNA reads TGTGCCTGCCGGGACAGCTTAGCCAAAAACATTCAGTACTTC. Encoded protein: CACRDSLAKNIQYF. Full variable domain (missing parts from reference TRBV5-4 and TRBJ2-4): ETGVTQSPTHLIKTRGQQVTLRCSSQSGHNTVSWYQQALGQGPQFIFQYYREEENGRGNFPPRFSGLQFPNYSSELNVNALELDDSALYLCACRDSLAKNIQYFGAGTRLSVL.

The rearrangement links TRBV27 to TRBJ2-5; D possibly uses TRBD1 or TRBD2 (7 bases each). This CDR3 spans 15 amino acids. V shed 2 bases and J shed 1 base, with 11 bases lying between them. Germline CDR1 MNHEY, CDR2 SMNVEV (reference sequence). The CDR3 region has the DNA TGTGCCAGCAGTTTAGCGGGGGACAGCCAAGAGACCCAGTACTTC. Its translation: CASSLAGDSQETQYF.

The rearrangement links TRBV10-3 to TRBJ1-1, with D possibly being TRBD1 (5 bases). The CDR3 length is 12 residues. Trimming stripped 3 bases from V and 7 bases from J, with 9 bases between. Germline CDR1 ENHRY, CDR2 SYGVKD. The CDR3, as DNA: TGTGCCATCAGTGAAGGGGCATTTGAAGCTTTCTTT. Translating gives CAISEGAFEAFF.

The sample holds many counts of this clonotype. This sequence joins TRBV4-1 and TRBJ2-5; 10 nucleotides agree with TRBD2. The trim removed 0 bases at V and 5 bases at J, leaving 3 bases unmatched. CDR1 MGHRA and CDR2 YSYEKL come from the germline V gene. The CDR3 runs to 15 residues. The DNA of the CDR3 is TGCGCCAGCAGCCAAGAGTCTAGCGGGGGTGAGACCCAGTACTTC. Encoded protein: CASSQESSGGETQYF.

This clonotype was seen ten or more times. This sequence joins TRBV7-8 and TRBJ2-5; 8 bases match TRBD1. The germline CDR1 and CDR2 sequences are SGHVS and FQNEAQ. With 6 bases clipped from V and 1 base from J, the junction kept 7 bases outside the gene matches. CDR3 length equals 15 residues. The DNA for the CDR3 is TGTGCCAGCAGGCATGACAGGGGTCCCCAAGAGACCCAGTACTTC. This translates into CASRHDRGPQETQYF.